Below, one T cell receptor (beta chain) is given with its context. Its antigen is currently unknown. Produced via immunoSEQ multiplex PCR; TCRdb's table is partial and in-frame only. The table has about 73,000 clones, about 70% seen once; the top ten hold around 2.9%. The data were obtained in a study of vaccination effects on CD4 cells after COVID-19. The CDR3 is made up of 12 amino acids. V shed 0 bases and J shed 4 bases, with 4 bases lying between them. Looked up from germline, CDR1 is SGHTS and CDR2 is YDEGEE. Overall study results and limits: Of the vaccine-induced clones from healthy vaccinees, merely 1 of 255 recognized common cold coronaviruses as well.

ViraFEST used viral peptide pools to expand antigen-specific CD4+ T cells before sequencing. CD4+ T cell isolation took place after 10 days of culture. The study found no prior SARS-CoV-2 infection in the vaccine recipients, who tested negative for nucleocapsid antibodies. Material: CD4+ T cells from PBMCs cultured with HCoV-NL63 spike peptides, obtained before COVID-19 vaccination. The chain joins TRBV5-8 to TRBJ1-2, with D uncertain. The receptor's source is a human donor who received a COVID-19 vaccine. As DNA, the CDR3 is TGTGCCAGCAGCTTGGAACGCTATGGCTACACCTTC. Translated, it gives CASSLERYGYTF. Combining the CDR3 with reference TRBV5-8 and TRBJ1-2 gives the whole variable domain EAGVTQSPTHLIKTRGQQATLRCSPISGHTSVYWYQQALGLGLQFLLWYDEGEERNRGNFPPRFSGRQFPNYSSELNVNALELEDSALYLCASSLERYGYTFGSGTRLTVV.